The rows below give T cell receptor beta chains drawn from one sample of a study of vaccination effects on CD4 cells after COVID-19. Their recognized antigens are unknown. Sequenced by immunoSEQ multiplex PCR; TCRdb stores in-frame clones only, minus some. The repertoire holds approximately 50,000 clones, nearly 80% seen once, with 6% in the top ten. Sequencing used CD4+ T cells from PBMCs cultured with HCoV-OC43 spike peptides, obtained before COVID-19 vaccination. All receptors come from a human donor who received a COVID-19 vaccine. The CDR3 runs from the conserved cysteine through the conserved F or W. The D gene is left open where the match is weak.

V gene,J gene,D gene,CDR3 DNA,CDR3 protein
TRBV6-2/TRBV6-3,TRBJ2-5,TRBD2,TGTGCCAGCAGTTACGGCCTAGCGGGGGGGCCCTGGTTGGAGACCCAGTACTTC,CASSYGLAGGPWLETQYF
TRBV6-5,TRBJ1-4,NA,TGTGCCAGCAGTTTCAGACGGACAGCTAATGAAAAACTGTTTTTT,CASSFRRTANEKLFF
TRBV15,TRBJ1-5,NA,TGTGCCACCAGCAGAGACCGGGCAGGGGATCAGCCCCAGCATTTT,CATSRDRAGDQPQHF
TRBV30,TRBJ2-2,NA,TGTGCCTGGAGGACACAACCGAACACCGGGGAGCTGTTTTTT,CAWRTQPNTGELFF
TRBV11-2,TRBJ2-2,TRBD2,TGTGCCAGCAGCTTAGAAGCGGGGGGGCTGAACACCGGGGAGCTGTTTTTT,CASSLEAGGLNTGELFF
TRBV28,TRBJ1-2,NA,TGTGCCAGCAGCACAGGGTACTATGGCTACACCTTC,CASSTGYYGYTF
TRBV29-1,TRBJ1-2,NA,TGCAGCGTTGGCGCGGGGCAGGGATATGGCTACACCTTC,CSVGAGQGYGYTF
TRBV5-1,TRBJ1-4,NA,TGCGCCAGCAGCTTGACAGGGTATAATGAAAAACTGTTTTTT,CASSLTGYNEKLFF
TRBV6-1,TRBJ1-5,NA,TGTGCCAGCAGTGAACAGGGGTTAAGCAATCAGCCCCAGCATTTT,CASSEQGLSNQPQHF
TRBV5-8,TRBJ2-5,TRBD1,TGTGCCAGCAGCTTGGCACAGGGGCCCAAGCTAGAGACCCAGTACTTC,CASSLAQGPKLETQYF
TRBV3-1/TRBV3-2,TRBJ2-5,NA,TGTGCCAGCAGCCCACGGGGGTACGGGGGTGCCCAAGAGACCCAGTACTTC,CASSPRGYGGAQETQYF